The 31 T cell receptor beta chains in this list originate from one sample, sequenced in a study of T cell repertoires in cytomegalovirus infection. Their antigen targets remain unknown. TCRdb itself ran the reads through MiXCR, one entry per CDR3 protein. The sample includes about 900,000 distinct CDR3 sequences, roughly 31% seen only once; the top ten take 11% to 15%. The specimen was cultured CD8+ T cells from PBMCs, collected from culture after CMV antigen stimulation. The receptor source for this set is a human donor in good health (CMV status not recorded). Some clones in this sample may be carry-over from other donors' samples.

V gene TRBV15 combines with J gene TRBJ2-7; 9 bases are a match to TRBD2. Trimming at V came to 7 bases and at J to 0 bases, leaving 7 bases not matched to a gene. This CDR3 is built from 15 residues. Per germline, CDR1 LNHNV and CDR2 YYDKDF (reference sequence). CDR3 nucleotide sequence: TGTGCCACCAAAAGCGCGGGAGGGAGCTCCTACGAGCAGTACGTC. This sequence encodes CATKSAGGSSYEQYV.

The V call is TRBV2, the J call TRBJ2-3, with 9 nucleotides matching TRBD2. After removal of 9 bases from V and 0 bases from J, the junction contained 7 bases not matched to a gene. The CDR3 consists of 15 residues. CDR1 is SNHLY, CDR2 FYNNEI, per germline. The CDR3 here is CARAGGQSSTDTQYF. The CDR3 nucleotides are TGTGCCAGAGCGGGGGGACAGTCTAGCACAGATACGCAGTATTTT. Variable domain in full (rest from reference TRBV2 and TRBJ2-3): EPEVTQTPSHQVTQMGQEVILRCVPISNHLYFYWYRQILGQKVEFLVSFYNNEISEKSEIFDDQFSVERPDGSNFTLKIRSTKLEDSAMYFCARAGGQSSTDTQYFGPGTRLTVL.

The chain links TRBV28 to TRBJ2-1, with D perhaps TRBD2 (6 bases). Trimming removed 6 bases from V and 6 bases from J, with 21 bases in between. CDR1 and CDR2 from the germline V gene are MDHEN and SYDVKM. The CDR3 consists of 16 residues. Written as DNA, the CDR3 is TGTGCCAGCAGCATACTCCAGGCGGGACCTCGCAATGAGCAGTTCTTC. Protein sequence: CASSILQAGPRNEQFF.

The chain joins TRBV7-6 to TRBJ2-1, with 9 bases identical to TRBD2. The junction had 5 bases not matched to a gene; V was cut back by 5 bases and J by 0 bases. The CDR3 has 16 amino acids. The germline V gene encodes CDR1 SGHVS and CDR2 FNYEAQ. Here the CDR3 DNA reads TGTGCCAGCAGCGCCAAAGCGGGGGGCTCCTACAATGAGCAGTTCTTC. It specifies CASSAKAGGSYNEQFF.

This clonotype appeared a few times. The V and J genes are TRBV6-1 and TRBJ2-5, with D unclear. Germline V CDR1 and CDR2: MNHNS, SASEGT. The CDR3 covers 10 residues. V shed 5 bases and J shed 6 bases, with 4 bases lying between them. The chain's CDR3 is CASSSQTQYF. In nucleotides, the CDR3 is TGTGCCAGCAGTTCCCAGACCCAGTACTTC.

This clonotype was recorded a few times. The V and J genes are TRBV19 and TRBJ2-2, with TRBD1 matching over 9 bases. V was pared by 3 bases and J by 7 bases, with 18 bases of the junction left unmatched. The CDR3 extends over 19 amino acids. In germline, CDR1 is LNHDA, CDR2 SQIVND (reference sequence). The CDR3 sequence is CASSISTLRRTGVDGELFF. CDR3 DNA: TGTGCCAGTAGTATCAGTACTTTGCGTCGGACAGGGGTTGACGGGGAGCTGTTTTTT.

The chain combines TRBV7-9 with TRBJ1-5; no firm D call. CDR1 SEHNR and CDR2 FQNEAQ come from the germline V gene (reference sequence). Trimming shortened V by 1 base and J by 7 bases, and 11 bases separated the two germline ends. The length of the CDR3 is 14 residues. CDR3 in amino acids: CASSLEGYRQPQHF. The DNA of the CDR3 is TGTGCCAGCAGCTTAGAGGGATATCGACAGCCCCAGCATTTT.

Comments on this clonotype: A junction boundary mismatches the germline segment, possibly from a read error. V gene TRBV6-1 combines with J gene TRBJ2-7; 10 bases are a match to TRBD1. The CDR3 is 16 residues long. In germline, CDR1 is MNHNS, CDR2 SASEGT. CDR3 DNA sequence: TGTGCCAGCAGTGAACTGGGACAGGGGAGCTCCTACGAACAGTACTTC. This encodes CASSELGQGSSYEQYF.

The CDR3 DNA sequence: TGTGCCAGCATCCTACAGGGGAGAAAAACTGAAGCTTTCTTT. Protein sequence: CASILQGRKTEAFF. The gene calls are TRBV6-2 or TRBV6-3 and TRBJ1-1, with 7 nucleotides matching TRBD1. J was trimmed by 5 bases and V by 7 bases; bases with no gene match: 10. The V gene's germline CDR1 is MNHEY and CDR2 SVGEGT. The CDR3 sequence is 14 residues long.

This CDR3 is CASSLVQGVLFF. The CDR3, as DNA: TGTGCCAGCAGTTTAGTACAGGGGGTACTGTTTTTT. The rearrangement joins TRBV27 to TRBJ1-4; 8 bases align to TRBD1. The germline CDR1 and CDR2 sequences are MNHEY and SMNVEV (reference sequence). The CDR3 runs 12 residues. V trimming: 2 bases; J trimming: 13 bases; junction bases outside the gene matches: 3.

This chain joins TRBV6-1 and TRBJ2-5; D possibly corresponds to TRBD1 (5 bases). The CDR3 runs to 16 residues. Germline values: CDR1 MNHNS, CDR2 SASEGT. Trimming left V 2 bases short and J 5 bases short, with 18 bases between. Written as DNA, the CDR3 is TGTGCCAGCAGTGAATACAGGACCCTAAGCTGGGAGACCCAGTACTTC. The encoded protein is CASSEYRTLSWETQYF.

CDR3 protein: CASSPRGEEQPQHF. CDR3 DNA: TGTGCCAGCAGCCCGAGGGGGGAAGAGCAGCCCCAGCATTTT. The rearrangement joins TRBV28 to TRBJ1-5; D perhaps matches TRBD1 (6 bases). Germline V gene lookup returns CDR1 MDHEN and CDR2 SYDVKM. V dropped 6 bases and J dropped 7 bases, with 16 bases sitting between them. This CDR3 comprises 14 residues. Using reference TRBV28 and TRBJ1-5 for the parts outside the CDR3, the full variable domain is DVKVTQSSRYLVKRTGEKVFLECVQDMDHENMFWYRQDPGLGLRLIYFSYDVKMKEKGDIPEGYSVSREKKERFSLILESASTNQTSMYLCASSPRGEEQPQHFGDGTRLSIL.

Comment on this clonotype: A much larger clone differs from this one at a single base, so this may be a read error. This chain links TRBV7-8 with TRBJ1-2, with 7 bases aligning to TRBD1. This CDR3 contains 15 residues. Germline values: CDR1 SGHVS, CDR2 FQNEAQ. The CDR3 nucleotides are TGTGTCAGCAGCGTGGACAGGCGGTACATCTATGGCTACACCTTC. Translated, it gives CVSSVDRRYIYGYTF.

The chain uses TRBV15 and TRBJ2-1, with TRBD1 matching over 7 bases. The trim removed 1 base at V and 5 bases at J, leaving 2 bases unmatched. This CDR3 is 14 amino acids long. Germline CDR1 reads LNHNV; CDR2 reads YYDKDF (reference sequence). CDR3 bases: TGTGCCACCAGCAGAGTAGGGGGCCACAATGAGCAGTTCTTC. It encodes CATSRVGGHNEQFF.

This clonotype appeared a few times. The chain uses TRBV6-9 and TRBJ2-1; TRBD2 matches at 14 bases. The V gene's germline CDR1 is MNHGY and CDR2 SVAAGI. CDR3 length: 22 amino acids. After removal of 4 bases from V and 4 bases from J, the junction contained 21 bases not matched to a gene. CDR3: CASSSRTSGGFILGTPYNEQFF. CDR3 nucleotide sequence: TGTGCCAGCAGTTCAAGGACTAGCGGGGGGTTTATCCTGGGGACACCTTACAATGAGCAGTTCTTC.

This clonotype was counted between two and nine times. The CDR3 DNA follows: TGTGCCAGCAGCGACTCGAACACTGAAGCTTTCTTT. This sequence encodes CASSDSNTEAFF. The rearrangement links TRBV7-8 to TRBJ1-1; no clear D. Looked up from germline, CDR1 is SGHVS and CDR2 is FQNEAQ. The CDR3 loop spans 12 amino acids. V was trimmed by 5 bases and J by 1 base, leaving 5 bases between them.

V gene TRBV14 combines with J gene TRBJ1-1; D unresolved. This CDR3 comprises 13 residues. V gave up 1 base and J gave up 6 bases, with 9 bases separating them. Germline CDR1 is SGHDN and CDR2 is FVKESK. The CDR3 DNA reads as TGTGCCAGCAGCCAAGCCGGCGGGCCTGAAGCTTTCTTT. Residues: CASSQAGGPEAFF. Based on the CDR3 plus reference TRBV14 and TRBJ1-1, the full variable domain is EAGVTQFPSHSVIEKGQTVTLRCDPISGHDNLYWYRRVMGKEIKFLLHFVKESKQDESGMPNNRFLAERTGGTYSTLKVQPAELEDSGVYFCASSQAGGPEAFFGQGTRLTVV.

This clonotype was counted a single time. The DNA of the CDR3 is TGTGCTAGTGGTTTGGTAATAATGCTCGGCCAGGGGGAGGATGGCTACACCTTC. It codes for CASGLVIMLGQGEDGYTF. The chain carries TRBV12-5 and TRBJ1-2, with 7 bases lining up with TRBD1. This CDR3 comprises 18 residues. The germline V gene has CDR1 LGHNT and CDR2 FRNRAP. Trimming took 0 bases from V and 6 from J; bases not matched to a gene: 16.

This clonotype was counted between two and nine times. The chain carries TRBV7-9 and TRBJ2-5; TRBD1 matches 7 bases. Germline loops: CDR1 SEHNR, CDR2 FQNEAQ (reference sequence). Germline trimming cut 4 bases from V and 4 bases from J; bases unmatched to any gene: 9. This CDR3 has 15 residues. This CDR3 reads CASSSIKGAAETQYF. The CDR3 DNA reads as TGTGCCAGCAGCTCTATAAAGGGGGCGGCAGAGACCCAGTACTTC.

This clonotype was seen repeatedly, ten times or more. This chain uses TRBV7-9 with TRBJ2-7; D might be TRBD1 (6 bases). The V and J ends lost 5 bases and 9 bases respectively, with 20 bases between them. There are 14 residues in the CDR3. Germline CDR1 and CDR2: SEHNR and FQNEAQ (reference sequence). Here the CDR3 DNA reads TGTGCCAGCAGCGAAACGACAGGTCGAGGGTGGCAGTACTTC. This codes for CASSETTGRGWQYF.

This clonotype turned up a few times. The CDR3 sequence is CAISESRGGGLGTDTQYF. As DNA, the CDR3 is TGTGCCATCAGTGAGTCGAGAGGCGGGGGGCTAGGCACAGATACGCAGTATTTT. V and J are TRBV10-3 and TRBJ2-3; 8 bases align to TRBD2. The CDR3 is made up of 18 amino acids. V dropped 0 bases and J dropped 1; count of bases not matched to a gene: 9. Germline CDR1 is ENHRY and CDR2 is SYGVKD.

The gene calls are TRBV7-4 and TRBJ1-2, with D possibly matching TRBD1 (5 bases). Germline assignment: CDR1 SGHVT and CDR2 SQSDAQ. This CDR3 has 14 amino acids. Trimming took 5 bases from V and 9 from J, leaving 19 bases between them. CDR3 sequence (DNA): TGTGCCAGCAGCCACCCCCTGAGGGGAATTAGCTACACCTTC. Its protein product is CASSHPLRGISYTF.

The sample holds many counts of this clonotype. The chain links TRBV7-8 to TRBJ1-2, with 8 positions matching TRBD1. This CDR3 has 17 residues. Germline CDR1 is SGHVS and CDR2 is FQNEAQ. Trimming cost V 0 bases and J 2 bases; bases outside gene matches: 8. The CDR3 coding sequence is TGTGCCAGCAGCTTAGCCCCAATACCAGGGGGCAACTATGGCTACACCTTC. Translating gives CASSLAPIPGGNYGYTF.

The rearrangement links TRBV10-3 to TRBJ1-2; TRBD1 agrees at 8 bases. The CDR3 is made up of 14 amino acids. Germline CDR1 ENHRY, CDR2 SYGVKD. The trim removed 4 bases at V and 6 bases at J, leaving 7 bases unmatched. The CDR3 sequence is CAISAQGANDGYTF. In DNA form, the CDR3 reads TGTGCCATCAGTGCGCAGGGGGCCAATGATGGCTACACCTTC.

This clonotype occurred a few times. The chain carries TRBV5-4 and TRBJ1-2; tentatively, D is TRBD1 (5 bases). CDR3 length: 16 amino acids. Trimming left V 4 bases short and J 2 bases short, with 18 bases between. The V gene's germline CDR1 is SGHNT and CDR2 YYREEE (reference sequence). Written as DNA, the CDR3 is TGTGCCAGCAGCCGAGAAACGGGGGTCGCGAACTATGGCTACACCTTC. This sequence encodes CASSRETGVANYGYTF.

This clonotype appeared a few times. The V gene is TRBV7-6, the J gene TRBJ2-3; 10 positions match TRBD1. The CDR3 has 16 amino acids. Germline V CDR1 and CDR2: SGHVS, FNYEAQ. The junction had 8 bases not matched to a gene; V was cut back by 5 bases and J by 3 bases. CDR3 nucleotides: TGTGCCAGCAGCGCAAGGACAGGGGGAACGACAGATACGCAGTATTTT. Translating it yields CASSARTGGTTDTQYF. The full variable domain, its missing parts supplied by reference TRBV7-6 and TRBJ2-3, is GAGVSQSPRYKVTKRGQDVALRCDPISGHVSLYWYRQALGQGPEFLTYFNYEAQQDKSGLPNDRFSAERPEGSISTLTIQRTEQRDSAMYRCASSARTGGTTDTQYFGPGTRLTVL.

This clonotype was counted between two and nine times. This rearrangement joins TRBV29-1 to TRBJ1-2; D gene unclear. V lost 1 base to trimming and J lost 6 bases, with 21 bases between them. The CDR3 spans 16 residues. Germline V gives CDR1 SQVTM, CDR2 ANQGSEA. This CDR3 is CSVEVVDGVDVDGYTF. The CDR3 DNA reads TGCAGCGTTGAAGTGGTCGACGGGGTGGATGTCGATGGCTACACCTTC.

CDR3 protein: CASSTGQGAGDEQFF. CDR3 nucleotides: TGTGCCAGTAGTACGGGACAGGGGGCGGGCGATGAGCAGTTCTTC. J is TRBJ2-1 and V is TRBV19; 12 nucleotides agree with TRBD1. In germline, CDR1 is LNHDA, CDR2 SQIVND (reference sequence). The CDR3 sequence is 15 residues long. Trimming cost V 4 bases and J 8 bases; bases outside gene matches: 6.

The chain combines TRBV7-9 with TRBJ1-2; D is ambiguous. CDR3 length equals 15 residues. Per germline, CDR1 SEHNR and CDR2 FQNEAQ (reference sequence). The ends were cut back, 5 bases at V and 1 base at J, with 14 bases in the middle. CDR3 coding DNA: TGTGCCAGCAGCCCACGGGAGTACCTTAACTATGGCTACACCTTC. This codes for CASSPREYLNYGYTF.

J is TRBJ2-7 and V is TRBV6-5, with D maybe TRBD1 (5 bases). Germline V gene lookup returns CDR1 MNHEY and CDR2 SVGAGI. The CDR3 covers 12 residues. V lost 5 bases and J 5 bases, leaving 10 bases between the germline ends. The CDR3 sequence is CASSPRQHEQYF. CDR3 DNA: TGTGCCAGCAGTCCAAGACAGCACGAGCAGTACTTC.

This chain connects TRBV12-5 to TRBJ2-2; TRBD2 matches at 11 bases. CDR1 is LGHNT, CDR2 FRNRAP, per germline. V lost 1 base to trimming and J lost 7 bases; unmatched junction nucleotides: 14. This CDR3 has 19 residues. Here the CDR3 reads CASGLEAGLAAAGSGELFF. The CDR3 DNA reads as TGTGCTAGTGGTTTGGAGGCGGGACTAGCGGCGGCGGGGAGCGGGGAGCTGTTTTTT.